This T cell receptor beta chain was obtained from a study of T-cell memory formation after mild COVID-19. There are a few counts of this clonotype. The antigen remains unidentified. After 5'RACE with constant-segment primers, TCR alpha and TCR beta cDNA libraries carrying sample barcodes and UMIs were obtained. TCRdb reprocessed the 5' RACE reads via MiXCR and lists one record per CDR3 protein. Here the sample spans around 340,000 distinct CDR3 sequences, roughly an eighth being singletons. The junction had 6 bases not matched to a gene; V was cut back by 4 bases and J by 5 bases. CDR1 is LGHNA, CDR2 YSLEER, per germline. There are 15 residues in the CDR3. Study-level results: Day 15 to 85 contracting clones showed balanced CD4/CD8; later expanders leaned CD4+.

The sample was PBMCs or a T cell subset sorted from them (not recorded which). This TCR derives from a man aged 18 to 35 who had mild COVID-19 (a few samples of this study predate the infection). Cell type and time point are not known. V is TRBV4-3 and J is TRBJ2-5, with 11 nucleotides matching TRBD1. DNA for the CDR3: TGCGCCAGCAGCCTCGGACAGGGGGCGAGGGAGACCCAGTACTTC. Translating gives CASSLGQGARETQYF.